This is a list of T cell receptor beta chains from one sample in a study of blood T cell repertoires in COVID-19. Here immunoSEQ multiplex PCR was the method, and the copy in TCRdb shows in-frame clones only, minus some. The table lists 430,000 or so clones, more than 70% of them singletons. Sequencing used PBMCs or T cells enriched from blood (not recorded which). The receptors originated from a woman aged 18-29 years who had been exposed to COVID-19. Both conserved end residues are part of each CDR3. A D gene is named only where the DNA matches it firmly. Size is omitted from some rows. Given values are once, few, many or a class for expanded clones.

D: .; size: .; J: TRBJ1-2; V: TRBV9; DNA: TGTGCCAGCAGCGTAGATGGTCGCGGGGGCACGAACTATGGCTACACCTTC; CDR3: CASSVDGRGGTNYGYTF
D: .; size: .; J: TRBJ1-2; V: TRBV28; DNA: TGTGCCAGCAGTATTATGCAGGGGAATTATGGCTACACCTTC; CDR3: CASSIMQGNYGYTF
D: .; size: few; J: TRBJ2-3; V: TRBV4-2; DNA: TGTGCCAGCAGCCAAGACGAGAACGGTTGGACAGATACGCAGTATTTT; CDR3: CASSQDENGWTDTQYF
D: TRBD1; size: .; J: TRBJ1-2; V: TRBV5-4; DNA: TGTGCCAGCAGAAGGACAGGGGGCGCAGAGGGCTACACCTTC; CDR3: CASRRTGGAEGYTF
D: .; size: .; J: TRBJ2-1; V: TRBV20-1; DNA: TGCAGTGCTAGAGAAGCATATGAGCAGTTCTTC; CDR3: CSAREAYEQFF
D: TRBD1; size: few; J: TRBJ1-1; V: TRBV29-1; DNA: TGCAGCGTTGTGGGGTCATCACCGGGACAGGGGGCGACGGACACTGAAGCTTTCTTT; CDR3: CSVVGSSPGQGATDTEAFF
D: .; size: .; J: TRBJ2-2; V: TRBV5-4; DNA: TGTGCCAGCAGCTCCGGGACAACCGGGGAGCTGTTTTTT; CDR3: CASSSGTTGELFF
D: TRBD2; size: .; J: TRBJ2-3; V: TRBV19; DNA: TGTGCCAGTAGTATCCTAGCGGGGGCCTCGGGAGATACGCAGTATTTT; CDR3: CASSILAGASGDTQYF
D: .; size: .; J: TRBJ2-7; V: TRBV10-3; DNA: TGTGCCATCAGTGAGTCAGGGGCTATTACCTACGAGCAGTACTTC; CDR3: CAISESGAITYEQYF
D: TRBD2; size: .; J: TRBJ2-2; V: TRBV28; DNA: TGTGCCAGCAGTGCTCCGGGACTAGCGGGCCCCGGGGAGCTGTTTTTT; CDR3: CASSAPGLAGPGELFF
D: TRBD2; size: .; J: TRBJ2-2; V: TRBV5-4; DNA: TGTGCCAGCAGCTTGGCAGGCGGGGGGGCCGGAACCGGGGAGCTGTTTTTT; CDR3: CASSLAGGGAGTGELFF
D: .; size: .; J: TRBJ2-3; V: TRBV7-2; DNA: TGTGCCAGCAGCTCCCTCCCACTAGTCTCGTATTTT; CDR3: CASSSLPLVSYF
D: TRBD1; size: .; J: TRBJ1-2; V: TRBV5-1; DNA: TGCGCCAGCCTAGGACAGGGAGGCTACACCTTC; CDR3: CASLGQGGYTF
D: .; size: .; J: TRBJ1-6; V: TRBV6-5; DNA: TGTGCCAGCATAGAGGGGGTCGCCTATAATTCACCCCTCCACTTT; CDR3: CASIEGVAYNSPLHF
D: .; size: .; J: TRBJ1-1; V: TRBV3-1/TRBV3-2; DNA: TGTGCCAGCAGCCAACCTCAGGGAGGGAACACTGAAGCTTTCTTT; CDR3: CASSQPQGGNTEAFF
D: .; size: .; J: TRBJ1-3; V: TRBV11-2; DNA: TGTGCCAGCAGCTACCCTGGGGCGTTGGCTGGAAACACCATATATTTT; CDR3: CASSYPGALAGNTIYF
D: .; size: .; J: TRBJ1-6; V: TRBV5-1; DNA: TGCGCCAGCAGCCCGGGGACTGGTAACCTCCACTTT; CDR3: CASSPGTGNLHF
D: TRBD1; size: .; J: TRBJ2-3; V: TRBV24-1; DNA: TGTGCCACCAGTGATCGACAGGGCCAGCAGTATTTT; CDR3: CATSDRQGQQYF
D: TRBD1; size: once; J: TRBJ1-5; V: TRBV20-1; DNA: TGCAGTGCTAGTCAGGGGGCAAGCAATCAGCCCCAGCATTTT; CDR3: CSASQGASNQPQHF
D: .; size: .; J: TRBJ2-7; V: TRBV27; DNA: TGTGCCAGCAGACGGGGACAAGGGTACGAGCAGTACTTC; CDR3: CASRRGQGYEQYF
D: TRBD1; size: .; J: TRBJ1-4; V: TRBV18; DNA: TGTGCCAGCTCAAGGGACAGGGAAAGGAGAAATGAAAAACTGTTTTTT; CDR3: CASSRDRERRNEKLFF
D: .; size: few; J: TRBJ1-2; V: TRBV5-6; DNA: TGTGCCAGCAGCCCTCGCTGGGGGGTCTATGGCTACACCTTC; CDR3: CASSPRWGVYGYTF
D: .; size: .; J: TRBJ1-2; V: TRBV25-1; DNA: TGTGCCAGCAGGGACAGAGCGTTGGGCTACACCTTC; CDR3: CASRDRALGYTF
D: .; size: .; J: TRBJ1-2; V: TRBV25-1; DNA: TGTGCCAGCAGTGGGGGACATACAGGGTCTTATGGCTACACCTTC; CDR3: CASSGGHTGSYGYTF
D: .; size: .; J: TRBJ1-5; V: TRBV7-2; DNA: TGTGCCAGCAGTCAGAGGATCGGGTATAGCAATCAGCCCCAGCATTTT; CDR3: CASSQRIGYSNQPQHF
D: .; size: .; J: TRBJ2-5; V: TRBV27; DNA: TGTGCCAGCAGTTTACGGACACTCCTAGTGGGCCAAGAGACCCAGTACTTC; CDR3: CASSLRTLLVGQETQYF
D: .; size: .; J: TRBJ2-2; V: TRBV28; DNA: .; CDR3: CASSSSGLGMNTGELFF
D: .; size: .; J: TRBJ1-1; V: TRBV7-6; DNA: TGTGCCAGCAGCTTAGTGTACGCAGGGGTTCAAGCTTTCTTT; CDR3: CASSLVYAGVQAFF
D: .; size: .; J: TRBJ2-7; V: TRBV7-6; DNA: TGTGCCAGCAGCCCCGGGGCCTACGAGCAGTACTTC; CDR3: CASSPGAYEQYF
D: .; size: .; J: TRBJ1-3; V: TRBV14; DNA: TGTGCCAGCAGCCCGACAGGTAGCCGAAACACCATATATTTT; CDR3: CASSPTGSRNTIYF
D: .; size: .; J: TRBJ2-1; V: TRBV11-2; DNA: TGTGCCAGCAGCTTAATCACAGGGCGGGCCAATGAGCAGTTCTTC; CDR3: CASSLITGRANEQFF
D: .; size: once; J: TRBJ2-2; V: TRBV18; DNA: TGTGCCAGCTCATCGACTGTGGCCGGGGAGCTGTTTTTT; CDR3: CASSSTVAGELFF
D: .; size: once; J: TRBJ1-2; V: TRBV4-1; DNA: TGCGCCAGCAGCCAAGAAGGAGCCCCCTCGGGCTACACCTTC; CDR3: CASSQEGAPSGYTF
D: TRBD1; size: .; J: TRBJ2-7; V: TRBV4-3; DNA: TGCGCCAGCAGCCAAGTCCCGACAGGGGGCTCTCGGGAGCAGTACTTC; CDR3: CASSQVPTGGSREQYF
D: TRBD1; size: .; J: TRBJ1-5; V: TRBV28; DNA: TGTGCCAGCAGTTTATACGAGGGGGCGCGGAATCAGCCCCAGCATTTT; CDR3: CASSLYEGARNQPQHF
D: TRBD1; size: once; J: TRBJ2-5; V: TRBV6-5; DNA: TGTGCCAGCAGTTACTCCGTACAGGGGGGCGCGACCCAGTACTTC; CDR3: CASSYSVQGGATQYF
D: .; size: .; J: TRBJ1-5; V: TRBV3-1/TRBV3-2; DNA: TGTGCCAGCAGCCCAGGTAGCAATCAGCCCCAGCATTTT; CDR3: CASSPGSNQPQHF
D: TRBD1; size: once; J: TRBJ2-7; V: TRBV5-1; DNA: TGCGCCAGCAGGAGCCCGGGACAGGGCCCGTTGGAGCAGTACTTC; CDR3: CASRSPGQGPLEQYF
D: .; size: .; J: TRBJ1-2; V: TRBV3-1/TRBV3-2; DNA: TGTGCCAGCAGCCGGACAAACTATGGCTACACCTTC; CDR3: CASSRTNYGYTF
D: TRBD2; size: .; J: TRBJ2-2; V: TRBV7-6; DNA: TGTGCCAGCAGCTTAGTTCCAACTAGCGGGAGTTTGGTGACCGGGGAGCTGTTTTTT; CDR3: CASSLVPTSGSLVTGELFF
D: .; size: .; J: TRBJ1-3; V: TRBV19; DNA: TGTGCCAGTAGTATTTTCCCGAGCTCTGGAAACACCATATATTTT; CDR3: CASSIFPSSGNTIYF
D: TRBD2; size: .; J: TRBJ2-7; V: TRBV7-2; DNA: TGTGCCAGCAGCTTAAGTACGGGACTAGTGTCCTACGAGCAGTACTTC; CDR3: CASSLSTGLVSYEQYF
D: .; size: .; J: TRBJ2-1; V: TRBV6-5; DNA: TGTGCCACCACGGGTGGAGAGGTGGCCTACAATGAGCAGTTCTTC; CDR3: CATTGGEVAYNEQFF
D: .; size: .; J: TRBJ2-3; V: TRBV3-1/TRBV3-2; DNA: TGTGCCAGCAGCCAACCTCAGGTGGGAGATACGCAGTATTTT; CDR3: CASSQPQVGDTQYF
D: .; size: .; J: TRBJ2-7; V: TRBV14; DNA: TGTGCCAGCAGCCAAGGCCGGGCCTACGAGCAGTACTTC; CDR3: CASSQGRAYEQYF
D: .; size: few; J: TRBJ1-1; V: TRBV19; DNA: TGTGCCAGTAGTAGCGGGCGTGGAGGGACTGAAGCTTTCTTT; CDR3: CASSSGRGGTEAFF
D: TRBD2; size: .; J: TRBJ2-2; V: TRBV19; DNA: TGTGCCAGTAGTAGGCTCCCTGCACGGAGACTAGCGGGAGACACCGGGGAGCTGTTTTTT; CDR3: CASSRLPARRLAGDTGELFF
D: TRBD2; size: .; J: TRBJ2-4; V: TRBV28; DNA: TGTGCCAGCAGTTACGCTAGATTGTGGGTTAGCGGGGGCGAAGAGGCCAAAAACATTCAGTACTTC; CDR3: CASSYARLWVSGGEEAKNIQYF
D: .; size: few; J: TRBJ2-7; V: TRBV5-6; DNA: TGTGCCAGCAGCTTTCCCGGAGCGGCGTCCTACGAGCAGTACTTC; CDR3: CASSFPGAASYEQYF
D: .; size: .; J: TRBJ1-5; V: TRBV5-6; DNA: TGTGCCAGCAGCTTGGAGGCAGGGAGGTCGGAGGTATGGCCCCAGCATTTT; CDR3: CASSLEAGRSEVWPQHF
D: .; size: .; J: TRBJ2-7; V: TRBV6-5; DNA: TGTGCCAGCAGTTACAGGGATTCCGGTACAGGCGAGCAGTACTTC; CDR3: CASSYRDSGTGEQYF
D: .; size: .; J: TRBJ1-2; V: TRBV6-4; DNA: TGTGCCAGCAGCCCTTGGACAGACTATGGCTACACCTTC; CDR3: CASSPWTDYGYTF